This T cell receptor (beta chain) originates from a study of CD8 T cells in Susac syndrome. When the RNA was reverse transcribed, random hexamers were used with an input of 0.5 to 1 ug. MiXCR was run by TCRdb on the immunoSEQ multiplex PCR reads, yielding one entry per CDR3 protein. The sample has about 180,000 distinct CDR3 sequences, approximately 95% seen once; the top ten hold 0.16%. The V gene's germline CDR1 is SNHLY and CDR2 FYNNEI. The V end was cut by 11 bases, the J end by 2 bases, with 16 bases between. The CDR3 loop spans 14 amino acids. The origin of this receptor is a human donor with multiple sclerosis. The genes are TRBV2 and TRBJ2-1, with TRBD1 as a possible D gene (6 bases). Sample: CD8+ T cells from PBMCs. This CDR3 is CAEGQGSTYNEQFF. DNA of the CDR3: TGTGCCGAGGGTCAGGGGTCGACCTACAATGAGCAGTTCTTC.